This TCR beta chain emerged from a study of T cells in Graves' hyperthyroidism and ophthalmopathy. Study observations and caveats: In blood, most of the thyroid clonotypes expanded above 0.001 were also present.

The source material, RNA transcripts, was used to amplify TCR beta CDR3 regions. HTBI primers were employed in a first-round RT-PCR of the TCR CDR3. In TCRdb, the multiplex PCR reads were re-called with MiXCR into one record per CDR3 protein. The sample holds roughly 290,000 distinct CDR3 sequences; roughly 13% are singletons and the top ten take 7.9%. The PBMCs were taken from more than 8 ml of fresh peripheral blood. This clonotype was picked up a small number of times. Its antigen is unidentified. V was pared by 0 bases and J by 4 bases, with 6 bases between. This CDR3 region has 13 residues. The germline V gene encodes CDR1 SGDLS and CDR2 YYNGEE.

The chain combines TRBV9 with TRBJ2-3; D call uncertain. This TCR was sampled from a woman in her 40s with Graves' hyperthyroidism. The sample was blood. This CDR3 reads CASSVAESDTQYF. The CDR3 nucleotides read TGTGCCAGCAGCGTAGCTGAGTCAGATACGCAGTATTTT.